These T cell receptor beta chains were read from a single sample in a study of circulating CD8 cells and anti-PD-1 response in melanoma. MiXCR, run by TCRdb on the reads, gives a single entry per CDR3 protein. The sample shows about 800 distinct CDR3 sequences, around 13% of them seen only once. Sequenced here: CD8+ T cells from PBMCs, sampled at baseline or after one month of anti-PD-1 therapy (not recorded which). Receptors were obtained from a human donor with melanoma. Both conserved end residues are part of each CDR3. A D gene is named only where the DNA matches it firmly. Clone size appears in some rows only: once, few, many, or a class for an expanded clone.

J,length,V,D,size,CDR3,DNA
TRBJ1-2,15,TRBV27,TRBD1,medium-sized,CASRYPGQGNRGYTF,TGTGCCAGCCGCTACCCGGGACAGGGTAATCGCGGCTACACCTTC
TRBJ1-5,15,TRBV6-1,.,large,CASSDVTGSNQPQHF,TGTGCCAGCAGTGACGTTACGGGTAGCAATCAGCCCCAGCATTTT
TRBJ2-5,15,TRBV28,.,.,CASSRPGEGSETQYF,TGTGCCAGCAGCCGCCCCGGGGAAGGGTCAGAGACCCAGTACTTC
TRBJ2-1,13,TRBV2,TRBD2,medium-sized,CASSDGTNNEQFF,TGTGCCAGCAGTGACGGGACTAACAATGAGCAGTTCTTC
TRBJ2-5,15,TRBV5-5,TRBD2,few,CASSHLAGGSKTQYF,TGTGCCAGCAGCCATCTAGCGGGGGGCTCAAAGACCCAGTACTTC
TRBJ2-7,14,TRBV28,TRBD2,medium-sized,CASSLSGGGYEQYF,TGTGCCAGCAGTTTATCGGGGGGTGGCTACGAGCAGTACTTC
TRBJ1-5,16,TRBV27,TRBD1,medium-sized,CASSSFGQGRHQPQHF,TGTGCCAGCAGCTCTTTCGGACAGGGGCGACATCAGCCCCAGCATTTT
TRBJ2-1,15,TRBV4-2,TRBD2,few,CASSQVTGGFNEQFF,TGTGCCAGCAGCCAAGTTACCGGGGGGTTCAATGAGCAGTTCTTC
TRBJ2-6,12,TRBV27,.,medium-sized,CASSPGANVLTF,TGTGCCAGCAGTCCTGGGGCCAACGTCCTGACTTTC
TRBJ1-1,13,TRBV19,.,few,CASTEGPNTEAFF,TGTGCCAGTACGGAGGGGCCGAACACTGAAGCTTTCTTT
TRBJ2-1,15,TRBV27,.,few,CASRKQFSGDNEQFF,TGTGCCAGCAGAAAACAGTTCTCTGGGGACAATGAGCAGTTCTTC